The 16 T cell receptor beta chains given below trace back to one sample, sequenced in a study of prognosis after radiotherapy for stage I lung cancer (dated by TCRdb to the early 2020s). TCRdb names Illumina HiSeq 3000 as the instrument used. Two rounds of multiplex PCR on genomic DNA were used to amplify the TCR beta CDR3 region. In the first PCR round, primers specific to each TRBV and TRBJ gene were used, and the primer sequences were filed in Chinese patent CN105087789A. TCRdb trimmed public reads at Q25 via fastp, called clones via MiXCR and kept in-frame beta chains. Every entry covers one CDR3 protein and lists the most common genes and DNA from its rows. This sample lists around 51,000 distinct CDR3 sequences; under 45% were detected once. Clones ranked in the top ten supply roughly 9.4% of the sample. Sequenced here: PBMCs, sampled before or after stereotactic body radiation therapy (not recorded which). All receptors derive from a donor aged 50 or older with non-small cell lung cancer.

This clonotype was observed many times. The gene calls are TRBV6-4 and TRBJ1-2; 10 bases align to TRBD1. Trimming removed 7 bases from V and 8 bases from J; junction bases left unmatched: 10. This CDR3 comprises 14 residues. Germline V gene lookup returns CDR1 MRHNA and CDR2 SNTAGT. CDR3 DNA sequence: TGTGCCAGCATCGTTACGGGGACAGGGGACGGCTACACCTTC. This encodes CASIVTGTGDGYTF.

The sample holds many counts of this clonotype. The CDR3 region has the DNA TGTGCCAGCAGTTTCAGGGGTAGCGGGAGGGCCGGGGAGACCCAGTACTTC. Translating gives CASSFRGSGRAGETQYF. The chain links TRBV12-3 or TRBV12-4 to TRBJ2-5; the match to TRBD2 covers 11 bases. The CDR3 is 17 amino acids. After removal of 3 bases from V and 5 bases from J, the junction contained 11 bases not matched to a gene.

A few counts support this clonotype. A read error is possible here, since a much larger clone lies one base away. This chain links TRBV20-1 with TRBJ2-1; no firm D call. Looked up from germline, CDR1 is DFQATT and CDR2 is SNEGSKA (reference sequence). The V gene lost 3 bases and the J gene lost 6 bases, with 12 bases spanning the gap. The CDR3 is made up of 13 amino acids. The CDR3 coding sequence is TGCAGTGCTAGCAGGTTGAGTATCAATGAGCAGTTCTTC. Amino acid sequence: CSASRLSINEQFF.

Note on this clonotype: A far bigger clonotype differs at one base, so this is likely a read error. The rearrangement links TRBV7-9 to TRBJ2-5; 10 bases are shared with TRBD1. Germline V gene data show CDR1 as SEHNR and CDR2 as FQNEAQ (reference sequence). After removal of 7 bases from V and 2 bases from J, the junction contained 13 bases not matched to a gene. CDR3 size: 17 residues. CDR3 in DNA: TGTGCCAGCATCCGTGGGGGACAGGGGCATAATCAAGAGACCCAGTACTTC. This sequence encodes CASIRGGQGHNQETQYF.

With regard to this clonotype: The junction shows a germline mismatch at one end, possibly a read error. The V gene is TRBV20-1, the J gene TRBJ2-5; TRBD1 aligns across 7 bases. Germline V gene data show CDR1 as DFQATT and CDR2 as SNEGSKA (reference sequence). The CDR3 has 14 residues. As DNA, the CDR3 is TGCAGTGCGCGAGACTGGACAGGCCAAGATACCCAGTACTTC. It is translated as CSARDWTGQDTQYF.

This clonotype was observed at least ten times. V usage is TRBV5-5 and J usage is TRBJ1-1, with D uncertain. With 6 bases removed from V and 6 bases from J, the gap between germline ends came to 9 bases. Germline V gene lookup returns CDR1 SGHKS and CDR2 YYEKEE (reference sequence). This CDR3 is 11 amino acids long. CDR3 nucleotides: TGTGCCAGCACTCTGGGGTCTGAAGCTTTCTTT. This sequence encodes CASTLGSEAFF.

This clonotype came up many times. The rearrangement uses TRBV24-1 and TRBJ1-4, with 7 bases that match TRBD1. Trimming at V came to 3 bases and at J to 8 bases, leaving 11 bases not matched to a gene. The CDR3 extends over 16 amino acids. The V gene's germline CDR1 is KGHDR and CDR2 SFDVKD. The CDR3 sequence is CATSDTTQGTGEKLFF. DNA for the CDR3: TGTGCCACCAGTGATACAACACAGGGGACGGGGGAAAAACTGTTTTTT.

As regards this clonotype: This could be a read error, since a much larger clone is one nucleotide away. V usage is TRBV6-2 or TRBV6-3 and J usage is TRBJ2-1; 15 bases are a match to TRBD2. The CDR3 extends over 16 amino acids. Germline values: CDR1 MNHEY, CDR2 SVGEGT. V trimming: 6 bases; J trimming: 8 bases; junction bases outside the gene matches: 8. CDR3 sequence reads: CASSLGLAGGGDEQFF. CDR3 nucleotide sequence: TGTGCCAGCAGCCTAGGACTAGCGGGAGGGGGCGATGAGCAGTTCTTC.

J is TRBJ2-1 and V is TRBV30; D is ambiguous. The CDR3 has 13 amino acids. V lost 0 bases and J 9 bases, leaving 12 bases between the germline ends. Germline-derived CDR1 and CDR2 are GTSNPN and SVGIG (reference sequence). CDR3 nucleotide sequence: TGTGCCTGGAGTGTATACGCTGTGGGTGAGCAGTTCTTC. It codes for CAWSVYAVGEQFF.

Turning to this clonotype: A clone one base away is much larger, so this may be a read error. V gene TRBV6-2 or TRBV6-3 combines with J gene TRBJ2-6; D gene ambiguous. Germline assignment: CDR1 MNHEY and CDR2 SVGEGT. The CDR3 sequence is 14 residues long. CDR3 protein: CAGSLISGANVLTF. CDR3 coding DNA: TGTGCCGGCAGCCTTATCTCCGGGGCCAACGTCCTGACTTTC.

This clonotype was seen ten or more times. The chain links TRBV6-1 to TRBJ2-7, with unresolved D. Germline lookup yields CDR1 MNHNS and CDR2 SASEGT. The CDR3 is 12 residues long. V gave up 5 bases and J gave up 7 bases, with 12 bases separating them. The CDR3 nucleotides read TGTGCCAGCAGTCACAGAGCCGAGGAGCAGTACTTC. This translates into CASSHRAEEQYF.

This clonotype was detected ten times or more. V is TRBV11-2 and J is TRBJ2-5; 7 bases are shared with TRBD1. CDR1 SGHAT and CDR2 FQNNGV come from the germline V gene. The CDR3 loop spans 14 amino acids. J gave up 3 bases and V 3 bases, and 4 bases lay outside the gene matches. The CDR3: CASSFNRGKETQYF. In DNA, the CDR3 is TGTGCCAGCAGCTTTAACAGGGGAAAAGAGACCCAGTACTTC.

The CDR3 sequence is CASSWSTDSGNTIYF. The CDR3 DNA reads TGTGCCAGCAGCTGGTCGACAGACTCTGGAAACACCATATATTTT. The V call is TRBV11-2, the J call TRBJ1-3; D may be TRBD1 (5 bases). Germline CDR1 and CDR2: SGHAT and FQNNGV. V lost 4 bases, J lost 0 bases, and 10 bases lay in between. CDR3 length: 15 amino acids.

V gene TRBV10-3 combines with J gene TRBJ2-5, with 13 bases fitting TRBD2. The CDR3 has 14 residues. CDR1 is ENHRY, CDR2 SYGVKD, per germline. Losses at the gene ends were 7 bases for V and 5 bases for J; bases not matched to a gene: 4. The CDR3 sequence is CAIKTSGRAETQYF. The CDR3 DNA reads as TGTGCCATCAAAACTAGCGGGAGGGCCGAGACCCAGTACTTC.

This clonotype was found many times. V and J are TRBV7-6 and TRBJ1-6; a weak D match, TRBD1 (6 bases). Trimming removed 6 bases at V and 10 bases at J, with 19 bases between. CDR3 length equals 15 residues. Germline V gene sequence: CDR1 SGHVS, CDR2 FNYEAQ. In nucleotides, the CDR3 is TGTGCCAGCAGTCCTATAGCGGGACAAGGATCACCCCTCCACTTT. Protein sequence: CASSPIAGQGSPLHF. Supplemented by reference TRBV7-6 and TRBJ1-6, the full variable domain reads GAGVSQSPRYKVTKRGQDVALRCDPISGHVSLYWYRQALGQGPEFLTYFNYEAQQDKSGLPNDRFSAERPEGSISTLTIQRTEQRDSAMYRCASSPIAGQGSPLHFGNGTRLTVT.

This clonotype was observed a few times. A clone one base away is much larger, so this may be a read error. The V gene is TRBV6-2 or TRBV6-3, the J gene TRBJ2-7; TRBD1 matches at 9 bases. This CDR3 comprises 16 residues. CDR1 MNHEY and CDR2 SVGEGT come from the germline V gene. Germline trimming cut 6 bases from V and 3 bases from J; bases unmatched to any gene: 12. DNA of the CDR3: TGTGCCAGCAGCAACTCCCCCGGGACAGGGCGCTACGAGCAGTACTTC. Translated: CASSNSPGTGRYEQYF.